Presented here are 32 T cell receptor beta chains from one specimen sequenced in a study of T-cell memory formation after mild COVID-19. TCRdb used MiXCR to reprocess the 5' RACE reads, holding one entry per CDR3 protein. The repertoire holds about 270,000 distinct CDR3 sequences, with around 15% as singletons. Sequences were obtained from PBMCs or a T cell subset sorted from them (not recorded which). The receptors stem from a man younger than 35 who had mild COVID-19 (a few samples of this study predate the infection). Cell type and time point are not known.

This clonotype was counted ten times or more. CDR3 sequence reads: CASRRGSYEQYF. CDR3 sequence (DNA): TGTGCCAGCAGGAGGGGTTCCTACGAGCAGTACTTC. V and J are TRBV6-5 and TRBJ2-7, with D perhaps TRBD1 or TRBD2 (5 bases each). CDR3 size: 12 residues. From germline, CDR1 is MNHEY and CDR2 SVGAGI. The ends were cut back, 6 bases at V and 1 base at J, with 7 bases in the middle.

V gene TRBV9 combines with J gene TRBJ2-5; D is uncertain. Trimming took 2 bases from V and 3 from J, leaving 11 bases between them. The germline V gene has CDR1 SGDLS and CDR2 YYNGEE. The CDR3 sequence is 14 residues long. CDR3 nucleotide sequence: TGTGCCAGCAGCGTGAATACAGTCGAAGAGACCCAGTACTTC. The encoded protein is CASSVNTVEETQYF. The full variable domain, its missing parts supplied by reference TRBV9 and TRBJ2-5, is DSGVTQTPKHLITATGQRVTLRCSPRSGDLSVYWYQQSLDQGLQFLIQYYNGEERAKGNILERFSAQQFPDLHSELNLSSLELGDSALYFCASSVNTVEETQYFGPGTRLLVL.

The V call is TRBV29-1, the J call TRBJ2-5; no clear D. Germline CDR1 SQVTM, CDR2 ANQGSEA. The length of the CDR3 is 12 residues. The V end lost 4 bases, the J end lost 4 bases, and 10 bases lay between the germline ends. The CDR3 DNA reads TGCAGCGTTGTAGAGACTTCAGAGACCCAGTACTTC. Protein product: CSVVETSETQYF.

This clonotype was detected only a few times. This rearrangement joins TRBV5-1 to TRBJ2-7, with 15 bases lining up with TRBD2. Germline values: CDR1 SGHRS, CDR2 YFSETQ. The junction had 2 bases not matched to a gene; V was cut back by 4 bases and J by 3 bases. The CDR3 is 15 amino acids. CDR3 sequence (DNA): TGCGCCAGCAGCGGACTAGCGGGGGGGATCTACGAGCAGTACTTC. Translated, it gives CASSGLAGGIYEQYF. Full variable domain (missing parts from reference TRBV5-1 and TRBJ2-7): KAGVTQTPRYLIKTRGQQVTLSCSPISGHRSVSWYQQTPGQGLQFLFEYFSETQRNKGNFPGRFSGRQFSNSRSEMNVSTLELGDSALYLCASSGLAGGIYEQYFGPGTRLTVT.

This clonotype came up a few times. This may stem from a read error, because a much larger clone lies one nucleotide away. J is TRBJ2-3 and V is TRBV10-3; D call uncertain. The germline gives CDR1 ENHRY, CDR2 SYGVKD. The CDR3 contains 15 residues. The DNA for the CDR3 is TGTGCCATCAGGAATTACCCGACGAGCACAGATATGCAGTATTTT. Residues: CAIRNYPTSTDMQYF.

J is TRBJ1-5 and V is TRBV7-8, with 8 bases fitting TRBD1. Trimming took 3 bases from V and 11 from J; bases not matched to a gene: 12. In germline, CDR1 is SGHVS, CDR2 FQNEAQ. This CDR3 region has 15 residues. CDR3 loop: CASSLGQVSLEAQHF. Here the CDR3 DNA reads TGTGCCAGCAGCTTGGGACAGGTGTCTCTCGAGGCCCAGCATTTT.

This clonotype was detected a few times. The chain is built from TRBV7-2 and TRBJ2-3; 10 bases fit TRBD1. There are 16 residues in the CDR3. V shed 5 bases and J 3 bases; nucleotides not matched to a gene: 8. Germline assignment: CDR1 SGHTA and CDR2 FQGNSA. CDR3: CASSLRRDRGTDTQYF. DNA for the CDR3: TGTGCCAGCAGCCTGCGTAGGGACAGGGGAACAGATACGCAGTATTTT.

CDR3 nucleotides: TGTGCCAGCAGTTTATGGACAGTCCAAACTGAAGCTTTCTTT. It is translated as CASSLWTVQTEAFF. The chain joins TRBV28 to TRBJ1-1; D may be TRBD1 (5 bases). The V and J ends lost 0 bases and 5 bases respectively, with 10 bases between them. Germline CDR1 reads MDHEN; CDR2 reads SYDVKM. The CDR3 spans 14 residues. The full variable domain, completed using reference TRBV28 and TRBJ1-1, is DVKVTQSSRYLVKRTGEKVFLECVQDMDHENMFWYRQDPGLGLRLIYFSYDVKMKEKGDIPEGYSVSREKKERFSLILESASTNQTSMYLCASSLWTVQTEAFFGQGTRLTVV.

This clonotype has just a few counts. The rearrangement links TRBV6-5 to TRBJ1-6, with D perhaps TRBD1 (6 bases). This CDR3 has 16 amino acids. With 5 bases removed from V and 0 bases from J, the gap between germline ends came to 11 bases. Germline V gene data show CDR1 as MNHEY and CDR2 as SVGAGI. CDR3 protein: CASSRTVRSYNSPLHF. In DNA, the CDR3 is TGTGCCAGCAGTCGGACAGTACGCTCCTATAATTCACCCCTCCACTTT.

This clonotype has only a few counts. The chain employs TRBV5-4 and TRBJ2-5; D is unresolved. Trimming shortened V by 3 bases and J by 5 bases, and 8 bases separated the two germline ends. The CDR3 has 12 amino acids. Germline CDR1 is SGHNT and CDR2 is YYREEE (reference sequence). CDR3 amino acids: CASSSDWETQYF. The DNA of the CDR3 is TGTGCCAGCAGCTCCGATTGGGAGACCCAGTACTTC.

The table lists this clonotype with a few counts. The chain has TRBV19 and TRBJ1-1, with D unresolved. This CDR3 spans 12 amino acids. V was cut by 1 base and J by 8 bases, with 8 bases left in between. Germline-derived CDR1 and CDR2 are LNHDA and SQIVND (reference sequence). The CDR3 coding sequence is TGTGCCAGTAGTATAGTTCCCTCGGAAGCTTTCTTT. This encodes CASSIVPSEAFF.

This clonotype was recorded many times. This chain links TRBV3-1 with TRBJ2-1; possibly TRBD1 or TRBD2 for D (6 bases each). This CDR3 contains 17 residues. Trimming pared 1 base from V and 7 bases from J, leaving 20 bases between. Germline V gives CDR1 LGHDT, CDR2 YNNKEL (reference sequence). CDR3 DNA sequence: TGTGCCAGCAGCCAAGGACTAGGGCAGGGGCGGGCAAATGAGCAGTTCTTC. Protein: CASSQGLGQGRANEQFF.

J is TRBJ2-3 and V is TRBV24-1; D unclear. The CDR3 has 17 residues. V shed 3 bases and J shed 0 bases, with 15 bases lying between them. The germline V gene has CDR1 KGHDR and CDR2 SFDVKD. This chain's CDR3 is CATSDQRLASSTDTQYF. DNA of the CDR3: TGTGCCACCAGTGATCAAAGACTGGCTTCTAGCACAGATACGCAGTATTTT.

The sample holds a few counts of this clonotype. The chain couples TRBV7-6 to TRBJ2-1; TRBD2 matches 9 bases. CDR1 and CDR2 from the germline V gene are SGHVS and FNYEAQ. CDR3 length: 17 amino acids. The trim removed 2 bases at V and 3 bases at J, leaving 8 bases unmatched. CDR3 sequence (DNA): TGTGCCAGCAGCTTAAGGGTAGCGGGGGCCAACTACAATGAGCAGTTCTTC. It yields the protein CASSLRVAGANYNEQFF.

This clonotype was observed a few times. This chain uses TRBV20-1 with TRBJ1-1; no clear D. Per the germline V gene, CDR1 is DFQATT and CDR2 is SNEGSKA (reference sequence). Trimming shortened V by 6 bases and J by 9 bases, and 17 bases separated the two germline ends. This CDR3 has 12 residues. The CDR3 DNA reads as TGCAGTGCCCCGACCCCGTGGTCTCAAGCTTTCTTT. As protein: CSAPTPWSQAFF.

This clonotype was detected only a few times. The CDR3 here is CATSDLLLDEQFF. As DNA, the CDR3 is TGTGCCACCAGTGATCTCCTCCTGGATGAGCAGTTCTTC. The gene calls are TRBV24-1 and TRBJ2-1; D unresolved. This CDR3 is 13 amino acids long. With 3 bases removed from V and 8 bases from J, the gap between germline ends came to 10 bases. Germline CDR1 KGHDR, CDR2 SFDVKD.

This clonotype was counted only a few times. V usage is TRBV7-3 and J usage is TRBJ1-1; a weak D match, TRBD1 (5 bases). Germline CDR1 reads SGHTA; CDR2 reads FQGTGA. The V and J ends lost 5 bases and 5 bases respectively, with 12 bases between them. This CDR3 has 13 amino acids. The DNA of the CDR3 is TGTGCCAGCAGCCTGGGGGTACGGACTGAAGCTTTCTTT. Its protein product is CASSLGVRTEAFF.

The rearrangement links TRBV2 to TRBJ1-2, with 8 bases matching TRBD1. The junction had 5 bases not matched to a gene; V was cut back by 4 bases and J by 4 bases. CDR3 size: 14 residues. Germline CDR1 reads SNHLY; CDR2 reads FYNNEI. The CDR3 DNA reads TGTGCCAGCAGTGCTAACAGGGGGGCCTATGGCTACACCTTC. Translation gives CASSANRGAYGYTF.

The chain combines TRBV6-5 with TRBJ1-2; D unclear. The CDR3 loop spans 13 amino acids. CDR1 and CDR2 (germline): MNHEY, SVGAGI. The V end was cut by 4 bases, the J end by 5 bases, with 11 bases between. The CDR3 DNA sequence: TGTGCCAGCAGTTCCCAGGCTTTTTATGGCTACACCTTC. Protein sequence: CASSSQAFYGYTF.

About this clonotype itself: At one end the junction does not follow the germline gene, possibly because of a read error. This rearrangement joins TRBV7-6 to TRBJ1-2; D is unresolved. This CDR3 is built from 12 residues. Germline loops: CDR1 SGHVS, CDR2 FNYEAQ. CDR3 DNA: TGTGCCAGCAGCTTAGCGGGAGAACCAGACTACTTC. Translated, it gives CASSLAGEPDYF.

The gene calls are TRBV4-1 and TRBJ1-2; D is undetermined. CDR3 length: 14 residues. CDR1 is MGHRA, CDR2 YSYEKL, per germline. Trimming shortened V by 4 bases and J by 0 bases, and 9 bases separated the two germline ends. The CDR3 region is CASSRRDTNYGYTF. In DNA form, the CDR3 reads TGCGCCAGCAGCCGACGAGATACTAACTATGGCTACACCTTC.

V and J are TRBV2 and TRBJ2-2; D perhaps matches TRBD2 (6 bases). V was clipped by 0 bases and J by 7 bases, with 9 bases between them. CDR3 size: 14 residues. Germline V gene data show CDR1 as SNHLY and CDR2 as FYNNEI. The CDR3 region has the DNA TGTGCCAGCAGTGAAGCCCGGGGGTACGGGGAGCTGTTTTTT. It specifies CASSEARGYGELFF.

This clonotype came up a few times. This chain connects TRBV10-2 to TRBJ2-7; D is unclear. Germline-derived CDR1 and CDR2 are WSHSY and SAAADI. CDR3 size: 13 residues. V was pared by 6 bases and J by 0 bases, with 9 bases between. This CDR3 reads CASRETVSYEQYF. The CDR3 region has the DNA TGCGCCAGCAGGGAGACGGTCTCCTACGAGCAGTACTTC.

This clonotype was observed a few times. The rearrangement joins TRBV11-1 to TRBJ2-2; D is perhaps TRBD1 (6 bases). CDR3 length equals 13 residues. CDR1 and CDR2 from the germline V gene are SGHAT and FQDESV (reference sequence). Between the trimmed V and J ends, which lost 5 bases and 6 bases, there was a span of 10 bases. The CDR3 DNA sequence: TGTGCCAGCAGCCGTAGGACAGCCGGGGAGCTGTTTTTT. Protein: CASSRRTAGELFF.

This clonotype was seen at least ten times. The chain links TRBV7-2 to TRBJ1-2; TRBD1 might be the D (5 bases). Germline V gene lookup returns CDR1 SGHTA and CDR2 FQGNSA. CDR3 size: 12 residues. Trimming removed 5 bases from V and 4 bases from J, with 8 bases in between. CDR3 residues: CASSPDTYGYTF. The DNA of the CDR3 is TGTGCCAGCAGCCCGGACACCTATGGCTACACCTTC.

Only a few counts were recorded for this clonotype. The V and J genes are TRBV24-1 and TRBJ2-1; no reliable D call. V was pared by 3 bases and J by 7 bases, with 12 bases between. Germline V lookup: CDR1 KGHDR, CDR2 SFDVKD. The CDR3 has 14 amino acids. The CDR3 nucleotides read TGTGCCACCAGTGATCCCGACCTGAGGAATGAGCAGTTCTTC. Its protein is CATSDPDLRNEQFF.

The CDR3 DNA reads as TGTGCCAGCATCAATACCCCCGGACAACTGCCGAAGGACGAGCAGTACGTC. Translation: CASINTPGQLPKDEQYV. The chain has TRBV6-8 and TRBJ2-7; tentative D call: TRBD1 (5 bases). V was trimmed by 7 bases and J by 5 bases, leaving 27 bases between them. CDR1 is MNHGY, CDR2 SAAAGT, per germline. CDR3 size: 17 residues.

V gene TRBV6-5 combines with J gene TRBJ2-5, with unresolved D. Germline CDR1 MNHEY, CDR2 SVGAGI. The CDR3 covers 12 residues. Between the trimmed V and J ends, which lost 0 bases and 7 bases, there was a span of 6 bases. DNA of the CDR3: TGTGCCAGCAGTTACTCGGCCGGGACCCAGTACTTC. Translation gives CASSYSAGTQYF.

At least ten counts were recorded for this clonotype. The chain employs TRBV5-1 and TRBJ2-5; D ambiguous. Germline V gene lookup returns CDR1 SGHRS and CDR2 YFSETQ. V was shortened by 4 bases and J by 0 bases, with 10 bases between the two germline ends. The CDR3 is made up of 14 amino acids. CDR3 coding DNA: TGCGCCAGCAGCCCGGGCCGTAACCAAGAGACCCAGTACTTC. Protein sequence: CASSPGRNQETQYF. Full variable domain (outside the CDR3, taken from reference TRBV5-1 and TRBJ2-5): KAGVTQTPRYLIKTRGQQVTLSCSPISGHRSVSWYQQTPGQGLQFLFEYFSETQRNKGNFPGRFSGRQFSNSRSEMNVSTLELGDSALYLCASSPGRNQETQYFGPGTRLLVL.

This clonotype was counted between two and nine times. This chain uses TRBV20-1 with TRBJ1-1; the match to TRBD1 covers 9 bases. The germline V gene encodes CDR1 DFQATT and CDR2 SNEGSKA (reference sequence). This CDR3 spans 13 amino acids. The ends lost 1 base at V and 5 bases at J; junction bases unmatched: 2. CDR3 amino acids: CSARGQGGTEAFF. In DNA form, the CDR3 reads TGCAGTGCTAGAGGACAGGGGGGGACTGAAGCTTTCTTT.

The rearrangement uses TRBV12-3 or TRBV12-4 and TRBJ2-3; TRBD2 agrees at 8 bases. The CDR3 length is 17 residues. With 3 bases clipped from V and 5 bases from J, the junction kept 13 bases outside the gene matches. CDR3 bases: TGTGCCAGCAGTTTCCGTAGCGGGGCAACCGAGGGAGATACGCAGTATTTT. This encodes CASSFRSGATEGDTQYF.

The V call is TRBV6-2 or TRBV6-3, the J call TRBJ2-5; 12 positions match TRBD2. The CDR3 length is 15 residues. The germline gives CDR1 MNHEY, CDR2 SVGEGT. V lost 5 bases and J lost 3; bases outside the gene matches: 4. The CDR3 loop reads CASSTTSGGKETQYF. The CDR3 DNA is TGTGCCAGCAGTACGACTAGCGGGGGCAAAGAGACCCAGTACTTC.